This T cell receptor (beta chain) was retrieved from a study of T cells after yellow fever vaccination. This clonotype was seen repeatedly, ten times or more. TCRdb redid the calling of the 5' RACE reads with MiXCR, one entry per CDR3 protein. This table holds 300,000 or so distinct CDR3 sequences, roughly 8% found once. The V and J ends lost 4 bases and 2 bases respectively, with 6 bases between them. Germline values: CDR1 SGHRS, CDR2 YFSETQ. This CDR3 is 12 amino acids long. The chain combines TRBV5-1 with TRBJ1-1; D remains unclear. Here the sequenced sample was PBMCs, taken more than 40 days after the first yellow fever vaccination. This sequence originates from a man aged 18 to 30 who received the YFV17D yellow fever vaccine. DNA for the CDR3: TGCGCCAGCAGCCATCTAAACACTGAAGCTTTCTTT. Translation: CASSHLNTEAFF.